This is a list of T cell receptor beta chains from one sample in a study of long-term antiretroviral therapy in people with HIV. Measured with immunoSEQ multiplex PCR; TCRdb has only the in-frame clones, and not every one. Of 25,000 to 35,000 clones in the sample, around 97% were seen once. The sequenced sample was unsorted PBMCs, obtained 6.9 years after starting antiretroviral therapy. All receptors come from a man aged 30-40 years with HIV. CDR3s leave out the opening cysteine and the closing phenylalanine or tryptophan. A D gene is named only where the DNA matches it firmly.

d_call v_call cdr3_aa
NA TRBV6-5 ASSRGPPYGYT
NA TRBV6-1 ASSRDPNNQPQH
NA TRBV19 ASSIDRKGTEAF
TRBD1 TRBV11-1 ASSLDRDSITDTQY
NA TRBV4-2 ASSKEVRYNQPQH
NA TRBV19 ASSMYEGNTEAF
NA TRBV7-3 ASSPEPDTEAF
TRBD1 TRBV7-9 ASSLPGQGIGYT
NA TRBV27 ASSGRPSNQPQH
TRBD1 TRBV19 ASSPTGTGGGNMNSPLH
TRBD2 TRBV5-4 ASGSGIGTGELF
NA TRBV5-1 ASSLIQGGSDTQY
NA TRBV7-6 ASSWGSLSGANVLT
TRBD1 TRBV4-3 ASSTRQGPYEQY
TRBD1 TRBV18 ASSPLRQGRVDGYT
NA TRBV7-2 ASTELSSGNTIY
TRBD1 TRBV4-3 ASSPQMRTGGTFYGYT
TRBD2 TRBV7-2 ASSWTSGTTYEQY
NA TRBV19 ASSREEGAGNTIY
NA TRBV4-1 ASSQEGGPGVRPEQF
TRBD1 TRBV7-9 ASSLVDRGTYGYT
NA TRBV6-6 ASSYRQLYEQY
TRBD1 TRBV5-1 ASSPMGQGSDTQY
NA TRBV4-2 ASSQDLLGPQH
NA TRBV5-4 ASSLSGELF
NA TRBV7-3 ASSSLGAGELF
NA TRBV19 ASSKVGRTEAF
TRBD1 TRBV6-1 ASSEGQDHTGELF